This T cell receptor beta chain appears in the sequencing data of a study of cytomegalovirus exposure and HLA in healthy donors (dated by TCRdb to about 2017). Describing the broader study: An earlier analysis of some 620 of the donors reported approximately 260 Gb of sequence data and around 120 million unique TCR beta sequences obtained from approximately 180 million T cells. Alongside the repertoire data, information on donor age, sex, ethnicity and CMV serostatus was compiled. Roughly 300 gigabases of sequencing data and around 85 million unique TCR sequences made up an early release that covered around 640 HLA-typed donors. HLA typing included class I and class II loci at four-digit resolution. In the later analysis, no new phenotypic data were used to find candidate immune exposures; instead, reliance was placed on TCR beta sequences and their occurrence across donors. A handful of DR-DQ haplotypes were handled as single units for association and clustering because linkage in the cohort was strong. The study aimed to test whether cataloging public T cell receptors could reveal signatures of past pathogen exposure. Across some 400 genotyped donors of the cohort, an average of approximately 240,000 unique TCR beta nucleotide sequences per donor were sequenced, and around 19% of those sequences were non-productive. Among the approximately 400 genotyped donors, under 90% belonged to the genetic ancestry cluster associated with self-reported Caucasian donors. To decide whether each TCR beta V gene segment behaved as functional or pseudogenic, an earlier analysis of over 500 of the donors relied on high-throughput TCR beta sequencing. Genome-wide SNP genotypes for about 60% of the 666 donors were used in a later genetic analysis, which treated that subset as a discovery cohort. A later analysis re-analyzed previously published TCR beta repertoires from 600 to 850 donors and added high-resolution HLA genotyping to study TCR occurrence patterns. Every repertoire in the discovery cohort had been generated on one and the same sequencing platform. The number of typed donors differed by locus: about 620-630 for A, B, C, DRB1 and DQB1; approximately 520 for DQA1; some 590 for DPA1; and 400 to 480 for DPB1. Using immunosequencing, the study profiled T cell repertoires from around 670 subjects and related those repertoires to cytomegalovirus serostatus. High-throughput TCR immunosequencing, statistical association of individual TCRs with disease status, and machine learning were combined to predict cytomegalovirus infection status. Along with the roughly 700-subject first cohort, a separate validation cohort of over a hundred different subjects was used.

Library prep was done by the immunoSEQ multiplex PCR assay. The multiplex PCR relied on a mix of 60 forward primers for TCR Vbeta segments and 13 reverse primers for TCR Jbeta segments. The CDR3 region of rearranged TCR beta genes was amplified from genomic DNA with a multiplex PCR assay. Amplified TCR beta libraries were sequenced as 87-base-pair reads on the Illumina HiSeq System. In the paper's pipeline: In a later analysis, 70 million to 95 million unique TCR beta chains were counted across the 500 to 700 repertoires, and some 10 million of these chains were shared by at least two donors. A nearest-neighbor algorithm error-corrected the raw reads and collapsed the reads into unique sequences, merging closely related sequences to remove PCR and sequencing errors. To assign V, D and J gene segments, CDR3 sequences were aligned to IMGT reference sequences. Each retained sequence needed at least a six-nucleotide match to both a V gene segment and a J gene segment. Rearrangements were called productive when the CDR3 lacked stop codons and stayed in frame with V and J; all others were non-productive. Following IMGT convention, CDR3 was defined as the stretch from the second conserved V-encoded cysteine up to the conserved J-encoded phenylalanine. The earlier analysis of more than 450 of the donors excluded sequences that lacked an unambiguous match to a single V gene segment. In an earlier analysis of some 590 of the donors, V segments were called functional above 56.7% productive rearrangements and were called segregating when the between-donor standard deviation exceeded 5%. A statistical classification framework was developed to diagnose cytomegalovirus status using the catalog of TCR beta chain sequences. In a later analysis, TCR nucleotide sequences were compared against IMGT/GENE-DB human TR gene sequences so that V and J genes could be assigned. The TCRdist pipeline was used in a later analysis to assign CDR3 sequences and most-parsimonious VDJ recombination scenarios. In a later analysis, each TCR beta chain was defined by its CDR3 amino acid sequence together with its V-gene family, and reads without a unique V-gene family were excluded. As a way to deal with suspected cross-contamination and a sequencing artifact, a later analysis dropped over 550 nucleotide sequences that were highly shared and had low generation probability. A later analysis calculated a clonal expansion index for each public chain from normalized within-repertoire ranks of inferred template counts. Generation probabilities in a later analysis came from a VDJ recombination model fitted to out-of-frame rearrangements, and those results were checked against IGoR. Hypergeometric tests were used in a later analysis to score TCR-TCR, TCR-HLA and TCR-CMV co-occurrence, with a repertoire-size bias correction applied to the TCR pairs. In a later analysis, false discovery rates were estimated by permuting HLA or CMV assignments 20 times. A later analysis grouped co-occurring TCRs with DBSCAN, adding TCRdist sequence similarity when clustering within HLA-allele-positive subsets. For co-occurrence clustering, repertoires with fewer than 30,000 or more than 120,000 public chains were excluded, along with about five repertoires with anomalous nucleotide sharing. Held by TCRdb, this immuneACCESS table contains in-frame sequences only and omits some clones. Under half of the omission traces to an unresolved V gene where checked; the cause of the rest is unknown. V and J calls and clone size are copied from that table; D and trimming were computed from the DNA. This sample comprises more than 100,000 clones, approximately 10% of them detected only once. The top ten constitute 5.5% to 8% of the sample.

The cohort comprised 666 healthy bone marrow donors. All cohort members were sampled while nominally healthy, although unrecorded immune exposures were likely present. The donor was CMV seropositive and belonged to the group of 250 to 350 seropositive cohort members. Each donor provided a peripheral blood sample, and peripheral blood mononuclear cells were used for TCR beta sequencing. Genomic DNA extraction from the blood cell samples was performed with the Qiagen DNeasy Blood Extraction Kit. Worth noting for this clone: Its target antigen remains unknown. Compared with germline, one end of the junction differs, possibly owing to a read error.

Findings and caveats that apply to the study as a whole: In a later analysis, 15,000 to 20,000 TCR beta sequences were associated with specific HLA alleles at a false discovery rate of 0.05. The 87-base-pair reads could not distinguish some IMGT-functional V segments, including TRBV6-2 and TRBV6-3, so those segments were excluded. In vitro tests confirmed that a few of the cytomegalovirus-associated TCR beta chains recognize cytomegalovirus antigens. When HLA alleles, especially DR and DQ, strongly co-occurred, TCR associations were difficult to assign to individual alleles. The classifier was reported to diagnose cytomegalovirus status with high specificity and sensitivity in both the original cohort and the validation cohort. Compared with equally common non-associated chains, HLA-associated TCR beta chains in a later analysis were more clonally expanded and had lower generation probabilities. According to a later analysis, most CMV-associated TCR beta chains appeared to be HLA-restricted, and the HLA associations seemed to be driven largely by CMV exposure. HLA typing was unavailable for some donors at each locus, so association tests used only the typed subset. Immune exposure information for the cohort was limited to CMV serostatus. The cohort was sequenced for TCR beta chains only, and without alpha or paired-chain data the features that could be detected were limited. The authors suggested that the approach could potentially be extended to other disease states and immunological phenotypes. Because counts were too low, about 18 rarely observed V segments, including chromosome 9 orphons, were left out of the earlier analysis of a few hundred of the donors. The study gave a list of 150 to 200 TCR beta chains associated with cytomegalovirus. In a later genetic analysis, fewer N-insertions in productive TCRs were reported among donors in an Asian-associated ancestry cluster than the roughly 700-donor mean. A group of highly shared sequence variants was considered likely to be a technical artifact of the sequencing pipeline. A further reported finding was that TCR beta sequences accurately predicted the HLA-A and HLA-B alleles for most subjects in the first cohort. In a later analysis, TCR association rates were found to vary across HLA loci, with the most associated TCRs seen for DRB1 alleles and the fewest for HLA-C alleles. According to a later analysis, parvovirus B19, influenza, CMV and Epstein-Barr virus appeared linked to several top co-occurrence clusters. Broadly in line with IMGT annotations, most TCR beta V segments showed up in productive rearrangements about 87% or about 30% of the time in an earlier analysis of approximately 600 of the donors. The presence/absence analyses assumed that sequencing depth was roughly uniform across donors, and that assumption may not be true. In a later genetic analysis, a missense DCLRE1C variant was associated with V-gene and J-gene trimming of TCR beta chains, and the association was replicated in an independent cohort. Linkage disequilibrium might explain the correlated functional status among segregating V segments, but an unknown experimental factor could not be excluded. While some public TCRs were present in many individuals, most TCR sequences turned up only very rarely across donors.

Counted from cysteine to phenylalanine, this CDR3 has 12 amino acids. Only the CDR3 portion is preserved as DNA: 36 bases, with reading frame beginning at the first base. Based on the germline V gene (reference sequence), the CDR1 and CDR2 sequences are SEHNR and FQNEAQ. The rearranged segments are TRBV7-9 and TRBJ2-7; TRBD2 aligns with 7 central bases. The sequencing input was PBMCs. The clonotype comes from a woman aged 40 to 50 in good health and CMV-seropositive. The CDR3 has the sequence CASSLVGGLNVF. The DNA sequence is given as TGTGCCAGCAGCTTAGTGGGGGGGTTGAATGTCTTC. The full variable domain, completed from the reference TRBV7-9 and TRBJ2-7 proteins outside the CDR3, reads DTGVSQNPRHKITKRGQNVTFRCDPISEHNRLYWYRQTLGQGPEFLTYFQNEAQLEKSRLLSDRFSAERPKGSFSTLEIQRTEQGDSAMYLCASSLVGGLNVFGPGTRLTVT.